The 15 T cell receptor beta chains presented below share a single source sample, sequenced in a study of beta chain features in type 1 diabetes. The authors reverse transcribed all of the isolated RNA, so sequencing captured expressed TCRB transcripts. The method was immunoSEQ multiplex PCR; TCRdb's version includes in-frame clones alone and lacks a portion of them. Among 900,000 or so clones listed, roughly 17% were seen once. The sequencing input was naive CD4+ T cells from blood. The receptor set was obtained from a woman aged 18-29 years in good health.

The DNA of the CDR3 is TGTGCCAGCACAGACAGGGTCCAAGAGACCCAGTACTTC. Amino acids: CASTDRVQETQYF. The rearrangement uses TRBV2 and TRBJ2-5; 7 nucleotides match TRBD1. The trim removed 7 bases at V and 1 base at J, leaving 3 bases unmatched. Germline V gives CDR1 SNHLY, CDR2 FYNNEI. CDR3 size: 13 residues. Based on the CDR3 plus reference TRBV2 and TRBJ2-5, the full variable domain is EPEVTQTPSHQVTQMGQEVILRCVPISNHLYFYWYRQILGQKVEFLVSFYNNEISEKSEIFDDQFSVERPDGSNFTLKIRSTKLEDSAMYFCASTDRVQETQYFGPGTRLLVL.

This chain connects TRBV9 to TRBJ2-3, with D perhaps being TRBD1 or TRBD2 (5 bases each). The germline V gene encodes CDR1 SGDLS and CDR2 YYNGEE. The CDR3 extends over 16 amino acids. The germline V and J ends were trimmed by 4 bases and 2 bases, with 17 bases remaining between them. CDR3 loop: CASSPGTSSVTDTQYF. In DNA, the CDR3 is TGTGCCAGCAGCCCCGGGACCTCGAGCGTCACAGATACGCAGTATTTT.

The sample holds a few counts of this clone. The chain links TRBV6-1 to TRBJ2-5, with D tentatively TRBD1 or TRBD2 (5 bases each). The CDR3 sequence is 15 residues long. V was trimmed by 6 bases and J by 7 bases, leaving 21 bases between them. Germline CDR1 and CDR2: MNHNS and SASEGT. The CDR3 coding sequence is TGTGCCAGCAGCCCCGACAGTGGAGGCGTCGGGACCCAGTACTTC. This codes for CASSPDSGGVGTQYF.

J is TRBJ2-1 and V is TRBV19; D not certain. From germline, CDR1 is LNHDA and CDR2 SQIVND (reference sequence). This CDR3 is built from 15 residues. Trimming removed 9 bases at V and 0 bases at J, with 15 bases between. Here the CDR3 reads CASQTAKSSYNEQFF. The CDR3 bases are TGTGCCAGCCAGACCGCAAAAAGCTCCTACAATGAGCAGTTCTTC.

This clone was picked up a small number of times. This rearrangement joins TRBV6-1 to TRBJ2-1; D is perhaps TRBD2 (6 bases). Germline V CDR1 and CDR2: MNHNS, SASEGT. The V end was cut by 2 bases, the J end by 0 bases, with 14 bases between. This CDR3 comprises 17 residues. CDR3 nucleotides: TGTGCCAGCAGTGAAATGAGCGGAGGGCTCTCCTACAATGAGCAGTTCTTC. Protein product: CASSEMSGGLSYNEQFF.

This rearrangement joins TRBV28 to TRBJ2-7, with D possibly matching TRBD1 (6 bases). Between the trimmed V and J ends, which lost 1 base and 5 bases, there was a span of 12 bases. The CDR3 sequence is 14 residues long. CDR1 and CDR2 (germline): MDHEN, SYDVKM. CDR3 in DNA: TGTGCCAGCAGTTTATACCAGGGGTACCACGAGCAGTACTTC. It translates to CASSLYQGYHEQYF.

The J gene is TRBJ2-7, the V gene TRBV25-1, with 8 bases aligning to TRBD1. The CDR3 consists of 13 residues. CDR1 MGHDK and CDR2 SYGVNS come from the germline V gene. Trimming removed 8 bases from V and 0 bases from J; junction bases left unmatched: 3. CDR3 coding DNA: TGTGCCAGCCGACAGGGGCACTCCTACGAGCAGTACTTC. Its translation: CASRQGHSYEQYF.

The CDR3 loop reads CASSTSANTEAFF. DNA of the CDR3: TGTGCCAGCTCCACCTCAGCGAACACTGAAGCTTTCTTT. The chain links TRBV27 to TRBJ1-1, with D unresolved. Per the germline V gene, CDR1 is MNHEY and CDR2 is SMNVEV (reference sequence). The V end was cut by 8 bases, the J end by 1 base, with 11 bases between. The CDR3 runs to 13 residues.

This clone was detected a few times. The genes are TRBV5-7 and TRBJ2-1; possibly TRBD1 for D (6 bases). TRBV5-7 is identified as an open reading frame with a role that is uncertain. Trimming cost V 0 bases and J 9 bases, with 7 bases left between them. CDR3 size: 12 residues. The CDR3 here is CASSLGGPEQFF. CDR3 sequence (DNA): TGTGCCAGCAGCTTGGGGGGGCCTGAGCAGTTCTTC.

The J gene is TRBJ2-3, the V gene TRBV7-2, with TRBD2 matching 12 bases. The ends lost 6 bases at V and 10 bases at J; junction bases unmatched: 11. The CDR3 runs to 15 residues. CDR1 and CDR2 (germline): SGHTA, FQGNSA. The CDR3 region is CASRQTGLAGMAQYF. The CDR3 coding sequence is TGTGCCAGCAGACAAACGGGACTAGCGGGTATGGCGCAGTATTTT.

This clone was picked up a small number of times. CDR3 sequence reads: CASGRSGTLYEQYF. Written as DNA, the CDR3 is TGTGCCAGCGGACGTTCTGGGACACTTTACGAGCAGTACTTC. The chain is built from TRBV27 and TRBJ2-7; maybe TRBD1 (6 bases). Germline CDR1 reads MNHEY; CDR2 reads SMNVEV (reference sequence). Trimming pared 8 bases from V and 4 bases from J, leaving 18 bases between. This CDR3 comprises 14 residues.

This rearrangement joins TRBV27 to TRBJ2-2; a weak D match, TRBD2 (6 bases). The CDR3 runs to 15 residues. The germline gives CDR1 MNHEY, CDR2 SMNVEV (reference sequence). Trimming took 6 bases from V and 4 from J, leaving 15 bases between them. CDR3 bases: TGTGCCAGCAGGCGAGTACGGGGGTCCACCGGGGAGCTGTTTTTT. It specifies CASRRVRGSTGELFF.

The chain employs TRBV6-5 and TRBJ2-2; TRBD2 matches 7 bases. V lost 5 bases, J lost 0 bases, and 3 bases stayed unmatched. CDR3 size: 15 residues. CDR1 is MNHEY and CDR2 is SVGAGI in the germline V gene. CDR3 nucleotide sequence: TGTGCCAGCAGTCGGGGAGGGCCGAACACCGGGGAGCTGTTTTTT. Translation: CASSRGGPNTGELFF.

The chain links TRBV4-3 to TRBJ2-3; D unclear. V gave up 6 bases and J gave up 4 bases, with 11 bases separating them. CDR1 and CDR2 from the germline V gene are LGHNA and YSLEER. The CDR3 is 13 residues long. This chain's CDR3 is CASRTDKSDTQYF. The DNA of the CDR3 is TGCGCCAGCAGGACCGATAAATCAGATACGCAGTATTTT.

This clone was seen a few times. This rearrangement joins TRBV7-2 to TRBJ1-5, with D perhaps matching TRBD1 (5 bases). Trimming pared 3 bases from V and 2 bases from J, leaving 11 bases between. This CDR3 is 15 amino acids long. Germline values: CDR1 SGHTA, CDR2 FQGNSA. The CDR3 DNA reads TGTGCCAGCAGCTTGACAGTCGGTGGCAATCAGCCCCAGCATTTT. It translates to CASSLTVGGNQPQHF. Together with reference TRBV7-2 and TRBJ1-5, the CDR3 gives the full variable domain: GAGVSQSPSNKVTEKGKDVELRCDPISGHTALYWYRQSLGQGLEFLIYFQGNSAPDKSGLPSDRFSAERTGGSVSTLTIQRTQQEDSAVYLCASSLTVGGNQPQHFGDGTRLSIL.